This TCR beta chain came from a study of cytomegalovirus exposure and HLA in healthy donors. Points from the study as a whole: Reported findings show TCR beta sequences accurately forecast HLA-A and HLA-B alleles in most subjects. Researchers reported that a few CMV-associated chains were confirmed in vitro as CMV antigen-specific.

As for this clone: Its antigen remains unidentified.

Amplification used 60 Vbeta primers and 13 Jbeta primers. TCRdb keeps only in-frame clones here, not all; method: immunoSEQ multiplex PCR. The sample consists of around 140,000 clones, 72% of them appearing once. This TCR derives from a man over 45 in good health and CMV-seropositive. Sequencing used PBMCs.

CDR3 protein: CASSQDHGTGGGYTF. In DNA form, the CDR3 reads TGTGCCAGCAGCCAAGACCACGGGACAGGGGGTGGCTACACCTTC. The V and J genes are TRBV4-2 and TRBJ1-2; 11 bases fit TRBD1. The CDR3 has 15 amino acids. Germline values: CDR1 LGHNA, CDR2 YNFKEQ. The V and J ends lost 0 bases and 7 bases, in that order; junction bases with no gene match: 4.